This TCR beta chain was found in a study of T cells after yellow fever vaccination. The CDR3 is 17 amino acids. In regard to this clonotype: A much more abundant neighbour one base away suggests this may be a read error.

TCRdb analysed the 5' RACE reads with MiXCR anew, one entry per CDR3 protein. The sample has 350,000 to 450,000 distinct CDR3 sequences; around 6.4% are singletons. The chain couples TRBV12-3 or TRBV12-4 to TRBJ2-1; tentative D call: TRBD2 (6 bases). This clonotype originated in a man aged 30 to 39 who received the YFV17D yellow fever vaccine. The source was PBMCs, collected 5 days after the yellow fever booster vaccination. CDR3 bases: TGTGCCTGCAGTTCCCCATCAGGCGGGATCAGCTACAATGAGCAGTTCTTC. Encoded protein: CACSSPSGGISYNEQFF.